The present T cell receptor beta chain was sequenced within a study of shared clonotypes between healthy human individuals. 150 to 250 ng DNA, 30,000 or so T cell genomes, went into each sorted-subset replicate PCR. The method was immunoSEQ multiplex PCR; TCRdb's version includes in-frame clones alone and lacks a portion of them. This sample has nearly 2 million clones, with less than 95% found just once. The naive CD8 fraction comprised CD45RO-negative cells positively selected for CCR7 and excluded terminally differentiated effector memory CD45RA+ cells. The V gene's germline CDR1 is MNHNS and CDR2 SASEGT. V shed 1 base and J shed 7 bases, with 8 bases lying between them. This CDR3 region has 12 residues. A note on this clone: The antigen is undetermined.

Study-wide results and limits: Incomplete sequencing of sorted subsets was indicated by rarefaction despite large depth. Measured sharing among donors was expected to vary with sequencing depth.

The chain joins TRBV6-1 to TRBJ2-7; D is uncertain. The sequence came from a man younger than 35 in good health. The sequencing input was naive CD8+ T cells sorted from blood. The CDR3: CASSEGGREQYF. The CDR3 DNA reads as TGTGCCAGCAGTGAAGGGGGTAGAGAGCAGTACTTC.